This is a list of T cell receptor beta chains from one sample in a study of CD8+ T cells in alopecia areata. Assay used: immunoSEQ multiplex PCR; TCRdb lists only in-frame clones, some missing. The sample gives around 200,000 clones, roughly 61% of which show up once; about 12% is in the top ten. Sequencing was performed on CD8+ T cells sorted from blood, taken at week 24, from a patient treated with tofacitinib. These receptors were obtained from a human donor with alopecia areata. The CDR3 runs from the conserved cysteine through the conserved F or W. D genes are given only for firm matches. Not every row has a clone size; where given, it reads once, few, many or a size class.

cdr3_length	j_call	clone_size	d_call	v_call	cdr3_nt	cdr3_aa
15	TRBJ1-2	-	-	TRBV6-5	TGTGCCAGCAGTTTACGCTTGGGGTACCGGTATGGCTACACCTTC	CASSLRLGYRYGYTF
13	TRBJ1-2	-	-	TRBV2	TGTGCCAGCACTCCACCGGCGGGCGAGGGCTACACCTTC	CASTPPAGEGYTF
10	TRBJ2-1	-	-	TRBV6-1	TGTGCCAGCAGCGATACTGAGCAGTTCTTC	CASSDTEQFF
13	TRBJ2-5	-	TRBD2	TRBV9	TGTGCCAGCAGCCCATCGGGAGGTGAGACCCAGTACTTC	CASSPSGGETQYF
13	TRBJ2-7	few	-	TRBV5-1	TGCGCCAGCAGCCCCTCACCCTCCTACGAGCAGTACTTC	CASSPSPSYEQYF
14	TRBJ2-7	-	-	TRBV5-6	TGTGCCAGCAGCACCGGTGGGGCGGCCTACGAGCAGTACTTC	CASSTGGAAYEQYF
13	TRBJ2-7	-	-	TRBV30	TGTGCCTGCAGCCAGGGGATGAGCTACGAGCAGTACTTC	CACSQGMSYEQYF
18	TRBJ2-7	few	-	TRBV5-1	TGCGCCAGCAGCTTAGGACAGCACGAGCTTGCGGGTCCCTACGAGCAGTACTTC	CASSLGQHELAGPYEQYF
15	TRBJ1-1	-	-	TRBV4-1	TGCGCCAGCAGCCATTCTGGACTGGTGAACACTGAAGCTTTCTTT	CASSHSGLVNTEAFF
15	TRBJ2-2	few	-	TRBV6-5	TGTGCCAGCCCCCGGGGCAGGGGGAACACCGGGGAGCTGTTTTTT	CASPRGRGNTGELFF
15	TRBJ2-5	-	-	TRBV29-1	TGCAGCGTTGAAGATCAGGCAGGGTGGCAAGAGACCCAGTACTTC	CSVEDQAGWQETQYF
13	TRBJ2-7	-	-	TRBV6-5	TGTGCCAGCAGCCAGACATACGTCAACGAGCAGTACTTC	CASSQTYVNEQYF
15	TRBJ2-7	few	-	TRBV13	TGTGCCAGCAGCTTAGGGAGAGCTCGTACCTACGAGCAGTACTTC	CASSLGRARTYEQYF
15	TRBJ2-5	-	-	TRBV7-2	TGTGCCAGCAGCACATATCCCTACCCCGGAGAGACCCAGTACTTC	CASSTYPYPGETQYF
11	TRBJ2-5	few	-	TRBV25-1	TGTGCCAGCAGCCAGGGAGAGACCCAGTACTTC	CASSQGETQYF
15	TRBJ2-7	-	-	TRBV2	TGTGCCACCCTAAGGGGTACGTCCCGTTCCTACGAGCAGTACTTC	CATLRGTSRSYEQYF